The 26 T cell receptor beta chains given below trace back to one sample, sequenced in a study of regulatory T cells in long-lasting Graves disease. Sequencing libraries for TCR beta were prepared with iRepertoire HTBI primers and Arm-PCR of CDR3 regions. TCRdb re-called the multiplex PCR reads through MiXCR, storing one row per CDR3 protein. The sample holds 200,000 to 250,000 distinct CDR3 sequences; roughly 21% are singletons and the top ten take approximately 15%. Specified time point: newly diagnosed GD, antithyroid drugs for less than 3 months. Following extraction of RNA from PBMCs, that RNA was used to make the TCR library. The sample in question was peripheral blood mononuclear cells (PBMCs), obtained at new diagnosis, from a patient treated with antithyroid drugs. These TCRs come from a female donor with Graves disease.

There are many counts of this clonotype. The chain employs TRBV20-1 and TRBJ2-3; D perhaps matches TRBD2 (7 bases). The length of the CDR3 is 14 residues. Germline assignment: CDR1 DFQATT and CDR2 SNEGSKA (reference sequence). As DNA, the CDR3 is TGCAGCGAGGGGGGGGGCCCGAGCACAGATACGCAGTATTTT. This translates into CSEGGGPSTDTQYF.

A remark on this clonotype: A far more abundant clone sits one base away, making this likely a read error. The rearrangement uses TRBV12-3 or TRBV12-4 and TRBJ2-7, with 9 bases matching TRBD2. Losses at the gene ends were 7 bases for V and 7 bases for J; bases not matched to a gene: 14. The CDR3 is 15 residues long. CDR3 sequence: CASTLGAGGRNEQYF. The CDR3 DNA follows: TGTGCCAGCACCCTAGGAGCGGGGGGTAGGAATGAGCAGTACTTC.

This clonotype came up once. A much larger clone lies a single base off, so this may be a read error. The J gene is TRBJ1-5, the V gene TRBV6-2 or TRBV6-3; 7 nucleotides line up with TRBD1. Germline V CDR1 and CDR2: MNHEY, SVGEGT. This CDR3 has 14 residues. CDR3 protein: CVSSYGDRQMPQHF. The CDR3 DNA is TGTGTCAGCAGTTACGGGGACAGACAAATGCCCCAGCATTTT.

The table lists this clonotype with many counts. This chain joins TRBV9 and TRBJ1-2; D is unclear. V was trimmed by 0 bases and J by 4 bases, leaving 19 bases between them. The CDR3 contains 17 residues. Germline V gives CDR1 SGDLS, CDR2 YYNGEE. The CDR3 spells CASSVDARGPGGYGYTF. CDR3 nucleotide sequence: TGTGCCAGCAGCGTAGATGCGCGGGGTCCGGGTGGCTATGGCTACACCTTC.

The chain is built from TRBV7-9 and TRBJ1-2, with 8 bases identical to TRBD1. The CDR3 extends over 15 amino acids. The V gene end was trimmed by 7 bases and the J gene end by 3 bases; junction bases not matched to a gene: 10. Germline V gives CDR1 SEHNR, CDR2 FQNEAQ (reference sequence). The CDR3 nucleotides read TGTGCCAGCAACTACCCCGAGGGACAGGACTATGGCTACACCTTC. Its protein product is CASNYPEGQDYGYTF.

Note on this clonotype: Here the CDR3 omits its conserved ending phenylalanine or tryptophan, so a read error is the likely source. J is TRBJ1-3 and V is TRBV4-1; possible D gene TRBD1, 5 bases. In germline, CDR1 is MGHRA, CDR2 YSYEKL. V gave up 1 base and J gave up 2 bases, with 9 bases separating them. The CDR3 sequence is 15 residues long. In DNA form, the CDR3 reads TGCGCCAGCAGCCAAGGGGGGACTCCTGGAAACACCATATATCTT. Amino acids: CASSQGGTPGNTIYL.

In its sample, this clonotype was seen many times. The chain carries TRBV5-5 and TRBJ2-7; 8 bases match TRBD1. Per the germline V gene, CDR1 is SGHKS and CDR2 is YYEKEE (reference sequence). CDR3 length equals 14 residues. V shed 1 base, J shed 4 bases, and the junction held 4 bases outside the gene matches. CDR3 amino acids: CASSLSGQGYEQYF. In DNA form, the CDR3 reads TGTGCCAGCAGCTTGTCAGGACAGGGTTACGAGCAGTACTTC.

The J gene is TRBJ2-5, the V gene TRBV11-3; 11 positions agree with TRBD1. CDR1 is SGHNT and CDR2 is YENEEA in the germline V gene. This CDR3 is built from 15 residues. Germline trimming cut 6 bases from V and 6 bases from J; bases unmatched to any gene: 9. CDR3 in amino acids: CASSQTGTGGKTQYF. The CDR3 nucleotides are TGTGCCAGCAGTCAGACCGGGACAGGGGGAAAGACCCAGTACTTC.

Turning to this clonotype: A far larger clone is a single base away, which makes a read error likely. The rearrangement joins TRBV7-9 to TRBJ2-5; D possibly uses TRBD1 or TRBD2 (6 bases each). The CDR3 has 15 residues. Germline loops: CDR1 SEHNR, CDR2 FQNEAQ (reference sequence). Between the trimmed V and J ends, which lost 4 bases and 11 bases, there was a span of 23 bases. CDR3 nucleotides: TGTGCCAGCAGCTCACCGGGATACGGGGGCAATGAGCAGTACTTC. Protein product: CASSSPGYGGNEQYF.

This clonotype was counted only a few times. The chain couples TRBV19 to TRBJ2-3; D call uncertain. Trimming took 8 bases from V and 5 from J, leaving 11 bases between them. This CDR3 region has 12 residues. Per germline, CDR1 LNHDA and CDR2 SQIVND (reference sequence). The CDR3 reads CASRRIGDTQYF. In DNA form, the CDR3 reads TGTGCCAGTCGCAGGATCGGAGATACGCAGTATTTT.

This clonotype has a count of ten or more. This chain links TRBV7-9 with TRBJ2-2, with D possibly being TRBD1 (5 bases). The CDR3 contains 15 residues. Germline CDR1 SEHNR, CDR2 FQNEAQ (reference sequence). V was trimmed by 0 bases and J by 7 bases, leaving 12 bases between them. The CDR3 protein is CASSLAMTEDGELFF. CDR3 sequence (DNA): TGTGCCAGCAGCTTAGCTATGACAGAGGACGGGGAGCTGTTTTTT. The full variable domain, completed using reference TRBV7-9 and TRBJ2-2, is DTGVSQNPRHKITKRGQNVTFRCDPISEHNRLYWYRQTLGQGPEFLTYFQNEAQLEKSRLLSDRFSAERPKGSFSTLEIQRTEQGDSAMYLCASSLAMTEDGELFFGEGSRLTVL.

This clonotype has at least ten counts. The genes are TRBV9 and TRBJ1-3; the D is unclear. The length of the CDR3 is 15 residues. V was cut by 4 bases and J by 0 bases, with 11 bases left in between. Germline V gives CDR1 SGDLS, CDR2 YYNGEE. In DNA form, the CDR3 reads TGTGCCAGCAGCCGGACGGATGCCTCTGGAAACACCATATATTTT. Protein: CASSRTDASGNTIYF.

This clonotype occurred many times. The chain is built from TRBV6-2 or TRBV6-3 and TRBJ2-1; D ambiguous. Germline V gene data show CDR1 as MNHEY and CDR2 as SVGEGT. The CDR3 extends over 13 amino acids. The V end lost 5 bases, the J end lost 9 bases, and 14 bases lay between the germline ends. The CDR3 nucleotides read TGTGCCAGCAGTACCCCTAGTTATGGTGAGCAGTTCTTC. Protein: CASSTPSYGEQFF.

There are many counts of this clonotype. V gene TRBV2 combines with J gene TRBJ2-5; 11 bases are shared with TRBD1. The germline V gene has CDR1 SNHLY and CDR2 FYNNEI. This CDR3 comprises 15 residues. J lost 5 bases, V lost 4 bases, and 6 bases had no gene match. In DNA, the CDR3 is TGTGCCAGCAGTGCCGGGACAGGGGGAGGGGAGACCCAGTACTTC. Amino acids: CASSAGTGGGETQYF.

This clonotype was observed many times. CDR3 protein: CASRGQFNQPQHF. The CDR3 DNA reads TGTGCCAGCAGAGGACAGTTCAATCAGCCCCAGCATTTT. The rearrangement links TRBV12-3 or TRBV12-4 to TRBJ1-5; D is perhaps TRBD1 (6 bases). The V end lost 6 bases, the J end lost 3 bases, and 9 bases lay between the germline ends. This CDR3 region has 13 residues.

This clonotype was recorded many times. V usage is TRBV7-9 and J usage is TRBJ2-5, with unresolved D. Trimming stripped 3 bases from V and 5 bases from J, with 7 bases between. CDR1 is SEHNR, CDR2 FQNEAQ, per germline (reference sequence). The CDR3 extends over 12 amino acids. Written as DNA, the CDR3 is TGTGCCAGCAGCTTTACTGTCGAGACCCAGTACTTC. Protein: CASSFTVETQYF.

This clonotype was found many times. J is TRBJ1-6 and V is TRBV5-1, with 11 bases fitting TRBD1. This CDR3 is 15 amino acids long. J was trimmed by 8 bases and V by 3 bases; bases with no gene match: 4. Germline loops: CDR1 SGHRS, CDR2 YFSETQ. The CDR3 DNA sequence: TGCGCCAGCAGCTGGACAGGGGGCGGGGATTCACCCCTCCACTTT. This sequence encodes CASSWTGGGDSPLHF. Full variable domain (missing parts from reference TRBV5-1 and TRBJ1-6): KAGVTQTPRYLIKTRGQQVTLSCSPISGHRSVSWYQQTPGQGLQFLFEYFSETQRNKGNFPGRFSGRQFSNSRSEMNVSTLELGDSALYLCASSWTGGGDSPLHFGNGTRLTVT.

Turning to this clonotype: A read error is possible here, since a much larger clone lies one base away. CDR3 loop: CASSQDRARQSF. In DNA form, the CDR3 reads TGTGCCAGCAGCCAAGATCGGGCTCGGCAGTCCTTC. The V gene is TRBV14, the J gene TRBJ2-1; D gene ambiguous. There are 12 residues in the CDR3. The germline CDR1 and CDR2 sequences are SGHDN and FVKESK.

This clonotype was recorded at least ten times. This rearrangement joins TRBV5-1 to TRBJ2-7; no clear D gene. The ends were cut back, 4 bases at V and 6 bases at J, with 11 bases in the middle. CDR1 and CDR2 (germline): SGHRS, YFSETQ. This CDR3 spans 12 amino acids. This CDR3 is CASSVNRGEQYF. Here the CDR3 DNA reads TGCGCCAGCAGCGTTAACAGAGGCGAGCAGTACTTC.

Note on this clonotype: Since a much larger clone is just one base distant, this may be a read error. This chain connects TRBV30 to TRBJ2-2; 15 bases fit TRBD2. This CDR3 region has 16 residues. Germline V gene data show CDR1 as GTSNPN and CDR2 as SVGIG (reference sequence). The CDR3 spells CAWSMGLAGGPGEPFF. As DNA, the CDR3 is TGTGCCTGGAGCATGGGACTAGCGGGAGGTCCCGGGGAGCCGTTTTTT.

This clonotype was found many times. This chain links TRBV5-5 with TRBJ1-5; 7 bases map to TRBD1. Germline assignment: CDR1 SGHKS and CDR2 YYEKEE (reference sequence). The CDR3 spans 14 residues. Trimming removed 3 bases from V and 5 bases from J; junction bases left unmatched: 5. The CDR3 nucleotides read TGTGCCAGCAGCTCTCCTACAGGGGATCAGCCCCAGCATTTT. Amino acid sequence: CASSSPTGDQPQHF.

The chain joins TRBV19 to TRBJ1-5; a weak D match, TRBD1 (6 bases). The CDR3 spans 14 residues. Trimming left V 9 bases short and J 4 bases short, with 16 bases between. CDR1 is LNHDA, CDR2 SQIVND, per germline (reference sequence). The CDR3 spells CASLLTGRNQPQHF. The CDR3 DNA is TGTGCCAGCCTTCTGACAGGAAGGAATCAGCCCCAGCATTTT.

This clonotype has at least ten counts. This rearrangement joins TRBV5-5 to TRBJ2-7; D gene ambiguous. Trimming stripped 4 bases from V and 2 bases from J, with 10 bases between. This CDR3 region has 13 residues. Germline lookup yields CDR1 SGHKS and CDR2 YYEKEE (reference sequence). The CDR3 DNA reads TGTGCCAGCAGCCGGCCGCCTACCTACGAGCAGTACTTC. As protein: CASSRPPTYEQYF.

This chain links TRBV15 with TRBJ1-4; D not certain. Trimming stripped 0 bases from V and 0 bases from J, with 5 bases between. There are 15 residues in the CDR3. Germline assignment: CDR1 LNHNV and CDR2 YYDKDF (reference sequence). CDR3 nucleotide sequence: TGTGCCACCAGCAGAGATGGTACAACTAATGAAAAACTGTTTTTT. It yields the protein CATSRDGTTNEKLFF. Looking up the rest from reference TRBV15 and TRBJ1-4 gives the full variable domain: DAMVIQNPRYQVTQFGKPVTLSCSQTLNHNVMYWYQQKSSQAPKLLFHYYDKDFNNEADTPDNFQSRRPNTSFCFLDIRSPGLGDTAMYLCATSRDGTTNEKLFFGSGTQLSVL.

The chain joins TRBV7-9 to TRBJ2-1, with D tentatively TRBD1 (5 bases). CDR1 and CDR2 (germline): SEHNR, FQNEAQ (reference sequence). Trimming stripped 1 base from V and 8 bases from J, with 12 bases between. This CDR3 spans 14 amino acids. CDR3 sequence reads: CASSLVPEGDEQFF. The CDR3 DNA is TGTGCCAGCAGCTTAGTTCCGGAAGGGGATGAGCAGTTCTTC.

The chain uses TRBV5-5 and TRBJ2-7, with 9 bases identical to TRBD1. Germline-derived CDR1 and CDR2 are SGHKS and YYEKEE (reference sequence). CDR3 length: 17 residues. V trimming: 6 bases; J trimming: 2 bases; junction bases outside the gene matches: 15. This CDR3 reads CASNTKPGQGTPYEQYF. CDR3 in DNA: TGTGCCAGCAACACCAAACCGGGACAGGGAACCCCCTACGAGCAGTACTTC. The complete variable domain, with remaining parts taken from reference TRBV5-5 and TRBJ2-7, reads DAGVTQSPTHLIKTRGQQVTLRCSPISGHKSVSWYQQVLGQGPQFIFQYYEKEERGRGNFPDRFSARQFPNYSSELNVNALLLGDSALYLCASNTKPGQGTPYEQYFGPGTRLTVT.